These 24 T cell receptor beta chains came from one sample sequenced in a study of identical twins. TCRdb processed the 5' RACE reads anew with MiXCR; each CDR3 protein has one entry. The sample has fewer than 500,000 distinct CDR3 sequences, less than 25% seen once. The data were also submitted as part of a second study, on T cells expressing NK-cell markers.

Sequencing was done on a sample of CD4+ T cells sorted from blood. These receptors all come from a woman aged 18-29 years in good health.

V is TRBV20-1 and J is TRBJ1-5, with a tentative D call TRBD1 (6 bases). This CDR3 spans 13 amino acids. Germline CDR1 and CDR2: DFQATT and SNEGSKA (reference sequence). Here the CDR3 DNA reads TGCAGCGTTCTAGGGACATCGAAGTCCCCCCAGCATTTT. It encodes CSVLGTSKSPQHF.

This rearrangement joins TRBV3-1 to TRBJ2-7, with D unclear. Germline V gene data show CDR1 as LGHDT and CDR2 as YNNKEL (reference sequence). The V and J ends lost 1 base and 4 bases respectively, with 14 bases between them. This CDR3 is 15 amino acids long. Here the CDR3 reads CASSQVESAKYEQYF. The CDR3 coding sequence is TGTGCCAGCAGCCAAGTCGAGTCAGCCAAATACGAGCAGTACTTC.

This clonotype was seen a few times. This chain joins TRBV4-3 and TRBJ2-1; unclear D gene. The germline V and J ends were trimmed by 0 bases and 11 bases, with 14 bases remaining between them. Germline V gene sequence: CDR1 LGHNA, CDR2 YSLEER. The CDR3 loop spans 14 amino acids. CDR3 sequence reads: CASSQEDRAAQQFF. The CDR3 nucleotides are TGCGCCAGCAGCCAAGAGGATAGGGCGGCACAGCAGTTCTTC.

There are a few counts of this clonotype. V usage is TRBV6-2 or TRBV6-3 and J usage is TRBJ2-3, with a weak D call TRBD1 (6 bases). Trimming cost V 7 bases and J 6 bases, with 20 bases left between them. Per germline, CDR1 MNHEY and CDR2 SVGEGT. This CDR3 has 15 amino acids. In DNA, the CDR3 is TGTGCCAGCACCGACGGGCTACCGCAGGGGGATACGCAGTATTTT. It translates to CASTDGLPQGDTQYF.

V gene TRBV19 combines with J gene TRBJ2-1, with TRBD2 matching 8 bases. With 3 bases clipped from V and 5 bases from J, the junction kept 3 bases outside the gene matches. The CDR3 loop spans 14 amino acids. Germline-derived CDR1 and CDR2 are LNHDA and SQIVND (reference sequence). CDR3 nucleotides: TGTGCCAGTAGTATTAGCGGGGTAAACAATGAGCAGTTCTTC. This codes for CASSISGVNNEQFF.

There are a few counts of this clonotype. The V and J genes are TRBV14 and TRBJ1-6; a weak D match, TRBD1 (5 bases). V dropped 2 bases and J dropped 7 bases, with 12 bases sitting between them. The CDR3 has 15 amino acids. CDR1 and CDR2 from the germline V gene are SGHDN and FVKESK. Written as DNA, the CDR3 is TGTGCCAGCAGCCAACAGGGAGAATGGAATTCACCCCTCCACTTT. It translates to CASSQQGEWNSPLHF.

The gene calls are TRBV12-3 or TRBV12-4 and TRBJ2-4; TRBD2 agrees at 12 bases. The CDR3 sequence is 20 residues long. After removal of 6 bases from V and 1 base from J, the junction contained 16 bases not matched to a gene. Here the CDR3 DNA reads TGTGCCAGCAGAATATCGGGGACTAGCGGGTTGGAGGGGGCCAAAAACATTCAGTACTTC. Protein: CASRISGTSGLEGAKNIQYF.

J is TRBJ1-5 and V is TRBV6-1, with 8 bases matching TRBD1. This CDR3 comprises 15 residues. J lost 1 base, V lost 5 bases, and 4 bases had no gene match. Germline V gene sequence: CDR1 MNHNS, CDR2 SASEGT. The CDR3 loop is CASSTGGMSNQPQHF. The CDR3 DNA follows: TGTGCCAGCAGTACAGGGGGAATGAGCAATCAGCCCCAGCATTTT.

This clonotype was counted only a few times. The chain carries TRBV29-1 and TRBJ2-7, with D possibly matching TRBD1 (6 bases). Trimming removed 4 bases from V and 5 bases from J, with 15 bases in between. CDR3 length: 13 residues. Germline V gene data show CDR1 as SQVTM and CDR2 as ANQGSEA. The DNA of the CDR3 is TGCAGCGTTGGGAACAGGGAGTTCAACGAGCAGTACTTC. Protein product: CSVGNREFNEQYF.

The DNA of the CDR3 is TGCGCCAGCAGCTTTGGACTAGCGGGGTCCAGCTCCTACAATGAGCAGTTCTTC. It is translated as CASSFGLAGSSSYNEQFF. This sequence joins TRBV5-1 and TRBJ2-1; TRBD2 agrees at 12 bases. Germline CDR1 is SGHRS and CDR2 is YFSETQ. The length of the CDR3 is 18 residues. J lost 0 bases, V lost 2 bases, and 6 bases had no gene match.

This clonotype was observed a handful of times. The chain has TRBV5-1 and TRBJ2-7; D gene uncertain. V shed 4 bases and J shed 3 bases, with 5 bases lying between them. Germline V gene sequence: CDR1 SGHRS, CDR2 YFSETQ. The CDR3 is 11 amino acids. The CDR3 nucleotides are TGCGCCAGCAGCGGGGACTACGAGCAGTACTTC. It codes for CASSGDYEQYF.

This clonotype came up many times. The CDR3 region has the DNA TGCGCCAGCAAAGCAACCTCCGGGACACGTAACGAAAAACTGTTTTTT. Translated, it gives CASKATSGTRNEKLFF. V and J are TRBV10-2 and TRBJ1-4; D is perhaps TRBD1 (6 bases). The CDR3 extends over 16 amino acids. Trimming cost V 7 bases and J 8 bases, with 23 bases left between them. The germline CDR1 and CDR2 sequences are WSHSY and SAAADI.

The chain employs TRBV20-1 and TRBJ2-1, with 12 bases lining up with TRBD2. The CDR3 covers 15 residues. Germline CDR1 and CDR2: DFQATT and SNEGSKA (reference sequence). The trim removed 1 base at V and 4 bases at J, leaving 2 bases unmatched. CDR3 in DNA: TGCAGTGCTAGAGCTAGCGGGAGGGGGTACAATGAGCAGTTCTTC. It is translated as CSARASGRGYNEQFF.

The chain recombines TRBV20-1 with TRBJ1-2; maybe TRBD1 (5 bases). In germline, CDR1 is DFQATT, CDR2 SNEGSKA (reference sequence). Between the trimmed V and J ends, which lost 2 bases and 7 bases, there was a span of 11 bases. This CDR3 has 12 amino acids. The CDR3 loop reads CSARTGEGGYTF. In DNA, the CDR3 is TGCAGTGCTAGAACGGGGGAAGGTGGCTACACCTTC.

There are many counts of this clonotype. The V call is TRBV10-3, the J call TRBJ2-2; 7 bases match TRBD1. The J segment lost 3 bases and the V segment lost 10 bases, leaving 5 bases of the junction unmatched. CDR1 and CDR2 from the germline V gene are ENHRY and SYGVKD. This CDR3 comprises 13 residues. The CDR3 reads CARRQGDTGELFF. CDR3 DNA: TGTGCCAGAAGGCAGGGGGACACCGGGGAGCTGTTTTTT.

As to this clonotype: The limits of the CDR3 on the DNA are not certain, so only TCRdb's listed CDR3 is given. The chain links TRBV12-3 or TRBV12-4 to TRBJ1-3. The CDR3 comprises 11 residues, both ends counted. The CDR3 loop reads CASILVNTIYF.

The chain combines TRBV20-1 with TRBJ1-1; D is unresolved. Trimming stripped 3 bases from V and 4 bases from J, with 6 bases between. CDR1 is DFQATT and CDR2 is SNEGSKA in the germline V gene (reference sequence). The CDR3 extends over 11 amino acids. The CDR3 loop reads CSARSATEAFF. In nucleotides, the CDR3 is TGCAGTGCTAGGTCGGCCACTGAAGCTTTCTTT.

The chain uses TRBV7-2 and TRBJ2-3; no reliable D call. Germline V gene lookup returns CDR1 SGHTA and CDR2 FQGNSA. The length of the CDR3 is 14 residues. Trimming removed 5 bases from V and 2 bases from J, with 11 bases in between. The CDR3 coding sequence is TGTGCCAGCAGCCATGGTAGATCCACAGATACGCAGTATTTT. This encodes CASSHGRSTDTQYF.

The chain carries TRBV3-1 and TRBJ2-7; D uncertain. The CDR3 runs 11 residues. Germline V gene data show CDR1 as LGHDT and CDR2 as YNNKEL (reference sequence). V lost 3 bases and J 4 bases, leaving 4 bases between the germline ends. Written as DNA, the CDR3 is TGTGCCAGCAGCCAGATGTACGAGCAGTACTTC. Protein product: CASSQMYEQYF.

The chain recombines TRBV6-5 with TRBJ2-7, with 11 bases lining up with TRBD2. Germline V gives CDR1 MNHEY, CDR2 SVGAGI. Losses at the gene ends were 6 bases for V and 9 bases for J; bases not matched to a gene: 1. The CDR3 is 11 amino acids. The CDR3 bases are TGTGCCAGCAGACTAGCGGGAGCGCAGTACTTC. Amino acids: CASRLAGAQYF.

The chain couples TRBV25-1 to TRBJ1-1; maybe TRBD1 (5 bases). Germline V lookup: CDR1 MGHDK, CDR2 SYGVNS. V lost 9 bases, J lost 1 base, and 15 bases lay in between. The CDR3 loop spans 14 amino acids. The CDR3 loop is CARGPGRANTEAFF. CDR3 nucleotide sequence: TGTGCCAGGGGCCCGGGACGGGCGAACACTGAAGCTTTCTTT.

This clonotype has a count of ten or more. This rearrangement joins TRBV29-1 to TRBJ2-1; weak D call: TRBD2 (5 bases). Trimming stripped 8 bases from V and 7 bases from J, with 21 bases between. The germline V gene encodes CDR1 SQVTM and CDR2 ANQGSEA. CDR3 length equals 14 residues. The CDR3 region is CSSESRTVKNEQFF. Written as DNA, the CDR3 is TGCAGCTCCGAATCCCGGACTGTCAAGAATGAGCAGTTCTTC.

The table lists this clonotype with many counts. The J gene is TRBJ1-1, the V gene TRBV20-1; 7 bases are a match to TRBD1. V lost 2 bases and J lost 7; bases outside the gene matches: 7. The CDR3 loop spans 13 amino acids. Germline-derived CDR1 and CDR2 are DFQATT and SNEGSKA (reference sequence). CDR3 sequence (DNA): TGCAGTGCTAGACTCACAGGGGCCGGTGAAGCTTTCTTT. It translates to CSARLTGAGEAFF.

The rearrangement joins TRBV5-1 to TRBJ1-4; 8 bases map to TRBD1. V dropped 3 bases and J dropped 8; count of bases not matched to a gene: 15. CDR3 size: 17 residues. CDR1 is SGHRS, CDR2 YFSETQ, per germline. CDR3 sequence: CASSSGTGQRGGEKLFF. The CDR3, as DNA: TGCGCCAGCAGCTCCGGGACAGGCCAACGTGGAGGGGAAAAACTGTTTTTT.